The 4 T cell receptor beta chains below all came from one sample that was sequenced in a study of cytomegalovirus exposure and HLA in healthy donors. In the PCR, 60 Vbeta and 13 Jbeta primers were used. Sequencing was performed with immunoSEQ multiplex PCR; in TCRdb, only in-frame clones are kept and a portion is missing. The sample shows roughly 80,000 clones, roughly two thirds of them seen only once. Sequencing used PBMCs. These receptors all come from a woman aged 45 to 65 in good health and CMV-seropositive.

The chain couples TRBV7-2 to TRBJ1-2, with 8 bases matching TRBD1. Trimming at V came to 4 bases and at J to 5 bases, leaving 6 bases not matched to a gene. Germline V gene sequence: CDR1 SGHTA, CDR2 FQGNSA. The CDR3 totals 14 residues. The CDR3 DNA sequence: TGTGCCAGCAGCTCCCCGGGACAGGCGTATGGCTACACCTTC. Amino acids: CASSSPGQAYGYTF.

A note on this clone: At one boundary the junction diverges from the germline segment, which might be a read error. The chain joins TRBV5-5 to TRBJ1-1; 8 bases are a match to TRBD1. CDR1 is SGHKS, CDR2 YYEKEE, per germline (reference sequence). The CDR3 totals 14 residues. The CDR3 bases are TGTGCCAGCATCTTGGGACAGGTGAACACTGAAGCTTTCTTT. It encodes CASILGQVNTEAFF.

The rearrangement links TRBV7-3 to TRBJ2-3, with no clear D. The V end was cut by 5 bases, the J end by 6 bases, with 6 bases between. CDR1 SGHTA and CDR2 FQGTGA come from the germline V gene. The CDR3 sequence is 11 residues long. The CDR3 DNA follows: TGTGCCAGCAGCCCGAGGGATACGCAGTATTTT. It specifies CASSPRDTQYF.

The chain uses TRBV5-1 and TRBJ1-2; D is perhaps TRBD1 (5 bases). The V gene lost 0 bases and the J gene lost 6 bases, with 9 bases spanning the gap. Germline V gene lookup returns CDR1 SGHRS and CDR2 YFSETQ. This CDR3 has 13 amino acids. This chain's CDR3 is CASSLEGTDGYTF. CDR3 bases: TGCGCCAGCAGCTTGGAGGGGACTGATGGCTACACCTTC.